The 24 T cell receptor beta chains given below trace back to one sample, sequenced in a study of T-cell memory formation after mild COVID-19. In TCRdb, the 5' RACE reads were re-called with MiXCR into one record per CDR3 protein. The sample consists of roughly 150,000 distinct CDR3 sequences, approximately 25% of them appearing once. The sequenced sample consisted of PBMCs or a T cell subset sorted from them (not recorded which). These receptors were obtained from an adult woman who had mild COVID-19 (a few samples of this study predate the infection). Cell type and time point are not known.

This clonotype occurred a few times. This chain joins TRBV2 and TRBJ2-7; 7 positions match TRBD2. The junction had 4 bases not matched to a gene; V was cut back by 3 bases and J by 2 bases. CDR3 length equals 14 residues. Germline V gives CDR1 SNHLY, CDR2 FYNNEI. CDR3 DNA: TGTGCCAGCAGTGACGAGCGGGGTACCTACGAGCAGTACTTC. Amino acids: CASSDERGTYEQYF.

This clonotype has a handful of counts. The chain joins TRBV5-1 to TRBJ2-2; D is possibly TRBD1 or TRBD2 (9 bases each). Per germline, CDR1 SGHRS and CDR2 YFSETQ. Between the trimmed V and J ends, which lost 3 bases and 5 bases, there was a span of 29 bases. The CDR3 length is 20 residues. This CDR3 is CASSSTGGRAGGSPTGELFF. DNA of the CDR3: TGCGCCAGCAGCTCCACAGGGGGCAGAGCGGGAGGATCACCGACCGGGGAGCTGTTTTTT.

This chain links TRBV12-3 or TRBV12-4 with TRBJ2-7; 7 bases line up with TRBD2. The CDR3 consists of 14 residues. Trimming at V came to 7 bases and at J to 3 bases, leaving 9 bases not matched to a gene. In DNA, the CDR3 is TGTGCCAGCACCCACCAGGGAGGGGACTACGAGCAGTACTTC. This translates into CASTHQGGDYEQYF.

This clonotype was counted only a few times. The J gene is TRBJ2-1, the V gene TRBV13; TRBD2 agrees at 10 bases. The junction had 9 bases not matched to a gene; V was cut back by 5 bases and J by 5 bases. The CDR3 consists of 16 residues. Per germline, CDR1 PRHDT and CDR2 FYEKMQ (reference sequence). CDR3 region: CASSAAGGTSDNEQFF. In DNA, the CDR3 is TGTGCCAGCAGCGCCGCCGGGGGGACTAGCGACAATGAGCAGTTCTTC.

This chain joins TRBV27 and TRBJ2-5, with 10 bases identical to TRBD2. The CDR3 is made up of 16 amino acids. Trimming took 2 bases from V and 5 from J; bases not matched to a gene: 8. Germline V gene data show CDR1 as MNHEY and CDR2 as SMNVEV (reference sequence). DNA of the CDR3: TGTGCCAGCAGTTTAAGTAGCGGGAGGTTTACGGAGACCCAGTACTTC. It encodes CASSLSSGRFTETQYF.

This clonotype was seen more than once but under ten times. The chain has TRBV29-1 and TRBJ2-7; D possibly corresponds to TRBD2 (6 bases). Germline CDR1 reads SQVTM; CDR2 reads ANQGSEA. This CDR3 comprises 11 residues. The ends were cut back, 4 bases at V and 7 bases at J, with 11 bases in the middle. CDR3 residues: CSVVYGGEQYF. The CDR3 bases are TGCAGCGTTGTCTATGGGGGGGAGCAGTACTTC.

This clonotype turned up a few times. The chain couples TRBV5-4 to TRBJ2-1, with 10 positions matching TRBD1. With 2 bases clipped from V and 8 bases from J, the junction kept 4 bases outside the gene matches. CDR1 is SGHNT and CDR2 is YYREEE in the germline V gene (reference sequence). The CDR3 covers 14 residues. The CDR3 is CASSFGQGVDEQFF. The DNA for the CDR3 is TGTGCCAGCAGCTTCGGACAGGGGGTTGATGAGCAGTTCTTC. Looking up the rest from reference TRBV5-4 and TRBJ2-1 gives the full variable domain: ETGVTQSPTHLIKTRGQQVTLRCSSQSGHNTVSWYQQALGQGPQFIFQYYREEENGRGNFPPRFSGLQFPNYSSELNVNALELDDSALYLCASSFGQGVDEQFFGPGTRLTVL.

This clonotype was seen more than once but under ten times. The chain employs TRBV7-9 and TRBJ2-7; 7 bases agree with TRBD2. The germline V gene has CDR1 SEHNR and CDR2 FQNEAQ (reference sequence). Trimming at V came to 5 bases and at J to 4 bases, leaving 14 bases not matched to a gene. The CDR3 runs to 16 residues. The chain's CDR3 is CASSPPSGGPIYEQYF. The DNA of the CDR3 is TGTGCCAGCAGCCCGCCTTCGGGGGGACCTATTTACGAGCAGTACTTC.

This clonotype was detected only a few times. The chain carries TRBV6-4 and TRBJ2-1, with TRBD1 matching 7 bases. Germline V gene lookup returns CDR1 MRHNA and CDR2 SNTAGT. The V segment lost 7 bases and the J segment 0 bases; nucleotides outside the gene matches: 3. This CDR3 contains 14 residues. In DNA form, the CDR3 reads TGTGCCAGCACGGGACAGAGCTCCTACAATGAGCAGTTCTTC. Translating gives CASTGQSSYNEQFF.

The chain couples TRBV9 to TRBJ1-2, with no clear D. Germline V gene lookup returns CDR1 SGDLS and CDR2 YYNGEE. This CDR3 contains 15 residues. The V end lost 3 bases, the J end lost 0 bases, and 12 bases lay between the germline ends. CDR3 nucleotides: TGTGCCAGCAGCGCCCCAGGATATACTAACTATGGCTACACCTTC. Translating gives CASSAPGYTNYGYTF.

The rearrangement links TRBV19 to TRBJ2-1; the match to TRBD1 covers 9 bases. V lost 1 base, J lost 9 bases, and 4 bases stayed unmatched. CDR1 is LNHDA and CDR2 is SQIVND in the germline V gene (reference sequence). The CDR3 runs to 14 residues. CDR3 nucleotide sequence: TGTGCCAGTAGTATAGGCGGGACAGGGTTTGAGCAGTTCTTC. Translating gives CASSIGGTGFEQFF. The variable domain in full, with the rest retrieved from reference TRBV19 and TRBJ2-1, is DGGITQSPKYLFRKEGQNVTLSCEQNLNHDAMYWYRQDPGQGLRLIYYSQIVNDFQKGDIAEGYSVSREKKESFPLTVTSAQKNPTAFYLCASSIGGTGFEQFFGPGTRLTVL.

This chain joins TRBV5-6 and TRBJ2-3, with 7 bases lining up with TRBD1. The CDR3 contains 15 residues. V was pared by 2 bases and J by 2 bases, with 5 bases of the junction left unmatched. Germline CDR1 is SGHDT and CDR2 is YYEEEE. CDR3 DNA: TGTGCCAGCAGCTTCGGGGACAGCCACACAGATACGCAGTATTTT. This gives the protein CASSFGDSHTDTQYF.

This clonotype was counted between two and nine times. This chain links TRBV6-6 with TRBJ1-5, with D perhaps TRBD1 (5 bases). CDR3 length: 15 amino acids. Trimming removed 7 bases at V and 9 bases at J, with 22 bases between. The germline gives CDR1 MNHNY, CDR2 SVGAGI (reference sequence). The CDR3 region is CASTLRDGFSRPQHF. DNA for the CDR3: TGTGCCAGCACCCTACGGGACGGCTTCTCCAGGCCCCAGCATTTT.

This clonotype appeared a few times. The V and J genes are TRBV4-1 and TRBJ1-4; D is uncertain. Trimming shortened V by 4 bases and J by 0 bases, and 12 bases separated the two germline ends. This CDR3 is 16 amino acids long. Looked up from germline, CDR1 is MGHRA and CDR2 is YSYEKL. CDR3 DNA sequence: TGCGCCAGCAGCCGGGCTACTCCTGCAACTAATGAAAAACTGTTTTTT. Translating gives CASSRATPATNEKLFF.

About this clonotype: At one of its ends the junction is not consistent with the germline gene, which may arise from a read error. V is TRBV7-2 and J is TRBJ2-1; TRBD1 matches at 8 bases. The V gene's germline CDR1 is SGHTA and CDR2 FQGNSA. This CDR3 contains 13 residues. CDR3 DNA sequence: TGTGCCAGCAGCCCCATACACTCGGACAGGGTAATCTTC. Its protein product is CASSPIHSDRVIF.

This clonotype was observed a handful of times. The chain has TRBV29-1 and TRBJ2-1; 9 bases line up with TRBD2. V shed 4 bases, J shed 4 bases, and the junction held 8 bases outside the gene matches. Looked up from germline, CDR1 is SQVTM and CDR2 is ANQGSEA. This CDR3 contains 15 residues. In DNA form, the CDR3 reads TGCAGCGTTGCCTCCGGGACTAGCTTGTACAATGAGCAGTTCTTC. This gives the protein CSVASGTSLYNEQFF.

This chain connects TRBV5-1 to TRBJ1-2; the D gene is possibly TRBD1 (5 bases). Germline CDR1 SGHRS, CDR2 YFSETQ. The V gene lost 0 bases and the J gene lost 4 bases, with 10 bases spanning the gap. There are 14 residues in the CDR3. DNA of the CDR3: TGCGCCAGCAGCTTGGGAGACAGCTCCTATGGCTACACCTTC. Translation: CASSLGDSSYGYTF.

This rearrangement joins TRBV7-9 to TRBJ1-1, with D perhaps TRBD1 (6 bases). The V end was cut by 1 base, the J end by 4 bases, with 16 bases between. CDR3 length: 16 residues. Germline V lookup: CDR1 SEHNR, CDR2 FQNEAQ (reference sequence). CDR3 in amino acids: CASSLEIMTGGTEAFF. CDR3 bases: TGTGCCAGCAGCTTAGAGATTATGACAGGAGGCACTGAAGCTTTCTTT.

In its sample, this clonotype was seen a few times. This sequence joins TRBV7-9 and TRBJ1-6; 11 bases are shared with TRBD1. The CDR3 runs to 13 residues. Germline V gene lookup returns CDR1 SEHNR and CDR2 FQNEAQ (reference sequence). The CDR3 DNA follows: TGTGCAGGGGACAGGGGGTCGAATTCACCCCTCCACTTT. Protein sequence: CAGDRGSNSPLHF.

In its sample, this clonotype was seen a few times. The chain recombines TRBV13 with TRBJ1-1; unclear D gene. CDR3 length equals 13 residues. Per germline, CDR1 PRHDT and CDR2 FYEKMQ (reference sequence). Trimming cost V 5 bases and J 0 bases, with 7 bases left between them. CDR3 sequence (DNA): TGTGCCAGCAGCCACGACGTGAACACTGAAGCTTTCTTT. It yields the protein CASSHDVNTEAFF.

This clonotype appeared a few times. The chain couples TRBV7-9 to TRBJ1-4; D unresolved. Germline V gives CDR1 SEHNR, CDR2 FQNEAQ (reference sequence). V dropped 4 bases and J dropped 2 bases, with 11 bases sitting between them. CDR3 size: 15 residues. CDR3 in amino acids: CASSSGRATNEKLFF. The CDR3 DNA is TGTGCCAGCAGCTCCGGACGGGCGACTAATGAAAAACTGTTTTTT.

This chain uses TRBV20-1 with TRBJ2-1; the D gene is possibly TRBD1 (6 bases). Germline-derived CDR1 and CDR2 are DFQATT and SNEGSKA (reference sequence). There are 11 residues in the CDR3. The V end lost 0 bases, the J end lost 15 bases, and 12 bases lay between the germline ends. This CDR3 reads CSARDLRGSFF. In DNA form, the CDR3 reads TGCAGTGCTAGAGATCTCAGGGGATCGTTCTTC.

This clonotype was detected only a few times. The chain joins TRBV12-3 or TRBV12-4 to TRBJ2-3, with 16 positions matching TRBD2. The CDR3 length is 18 residues. Trimming cost V 5 bases and J 5 bases; bases outside gene matches: 10. CDR3 sequence reads: CASSEGTSGGVGGDTQYF. The DNA for the CDR3 is TGTGCCAGCAGTGAAGGGACTAGCGGGGGGGTGGGCGGAGATACGCAGTATTTT.

This clonotype was seen a handful of times. The rearrangement links TRBV6-5 to TRBJ1-5; no reliable D call. Per the germline V gene, CDR1 is MNHEY and CDR2 is SVGAGI. Trimming removed 4 bases at V and 2 bases at J, with 9 bases between. CDR3 length: 14 residues. Here the CDR3 DNA reads TGTGCCAGCAGTTTACGGGTCGGCAATCAGCCCCAGCATTTT. As protein: CASSLRVGNQPQHF.